This T cell receptor beta chain stems from a study of cytomegalovirus exposure and HLA in healthy donors. Study-level background: Out of 150 million to 200 million T cells, an earlier analysis found more than 95 million unique TCR beta sequences in total.

The CDR3 is made up of 15 amino acids. CDR1 SGHRS and CDR2 YFSETQ come from the germline V gene. V lost 3 bases and J lost 1; bases outside the gene matches: 3. This clone was seen more than once but under ten times. The target antigen is unknown. Overall study findings and caveats: Many donors carried some public TCRs, although rarity characterized most TCR sequences.

Donors had nominal health at sampling but likely had unrecorded immune exposures. PCR was performed using 60 Vbeta and 13 Jbeta primers. This table comes from immunoSEQ multiplex PCR, and its TCRdb copy is limited to in-frame clones, with some not included. The sample consists of roughly 200,000 clones, about 10% of them appearing once. The sample consisted of PBMCs. V and J are TRBV5-1 and TRBJ2-5; TRBD2 matches 10 bases. This receptor was taken from a woman younger than 45 in good health and CMV-seropositive. The CDR3 DNA follows: TGCGCCAGCAGCTCACAGCGGGAGGGCCAAGAGACCCAGTACTTC. Amino acids: CASSSQREGQETQYF.